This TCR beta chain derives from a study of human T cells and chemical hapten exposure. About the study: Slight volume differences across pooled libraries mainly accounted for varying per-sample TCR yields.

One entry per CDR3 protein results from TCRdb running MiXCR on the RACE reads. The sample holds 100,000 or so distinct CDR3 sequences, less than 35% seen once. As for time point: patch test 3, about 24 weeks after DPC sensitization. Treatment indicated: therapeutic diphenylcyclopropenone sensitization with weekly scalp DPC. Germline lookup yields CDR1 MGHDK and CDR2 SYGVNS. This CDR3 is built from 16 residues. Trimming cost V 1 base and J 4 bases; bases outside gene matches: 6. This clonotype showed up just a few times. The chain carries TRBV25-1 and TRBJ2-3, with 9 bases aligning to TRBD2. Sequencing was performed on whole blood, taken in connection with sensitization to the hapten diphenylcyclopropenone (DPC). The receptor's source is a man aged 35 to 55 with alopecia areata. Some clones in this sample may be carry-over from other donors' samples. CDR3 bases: TGTGCCAGCAGTGAATCTTTAGCGGGAGCTTCAGATACGCAGTATTTT. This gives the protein CASSESLAGASDTQYF.